What follows are 29 T cell receptor beta chains derived from one specimen sequenced in a study of cytomegalovirus exposure and HLA in healthy donors. 60 Vbeta and 13 Jbeta primers were used in PCR. The assay was immunoSEQ multiplex PCR, and TCRdb's table has in-frame clones only and misses some. The sample contains about 130,000 clones, approximately 81% of which appear only once. Sequenced sample: PBMCs. These receptors originate from a man between 18 and 29 years old in good health and CMV-seronegative.

The rearrangement links TRBV4-3 to TRBJ2-3, with TRBD1 identical over 7 bases. Germline loops: CDR1 LGHNA, CDR2 YSLEER. The trim removed 1 base at V and 0 bases at J, leaving 7 bases unmatched. This CDR3 is 17 amino acids long. CDR3 bases: TGCGCCAGCAGCCAAGGAGTAGGCAGGGGGAGCACAGATACGCAGTATTTT. It specifies CASSQGVGRGSTDTQYF.

This chain connects TRBV10-3 to TRBJ1-4, with TRBD1 as a possible D gene (5 bases). V was clipped by 0 bases and J by 7 bases, with 18 bases between them. Germline values: CDR1 ENHRY, CDR2 SYGVKD. The CDR3 consists of 17 residues. The CDR3 here is CAISESTVQGDPEKLFF. The CDR3 DNA reads as TGTGCCATCAGTGAGTCGACGGTCCAAGGGGATCCTGAAAAACTGTTTTTT.

The chain uses TRBV5-1 and TRBJ2-5, with 7 positions matching TRBD2. V dropped 4 bases and J dropped 2; count of bases not matched to a gene: 5. The CDR3 is 14 residues long. Germline V gives CDR1 SGHRS, CDR2 YFSETQ. This chain's CDR3 is CASSHGGGQETQYF. DNA for the CDR3: TGCGCCAGCAGCCATGGGGGGGGGCAAGAGACCCAGTACTTC.

The chain employs TRBV2 and TRBJ1-6, with unresolved D. In germline, CDR1 is SNHLY, CDR2 FYNNEI. The CDR3 loop spans 18 amino acids. Trimming took 5 bases from V and 0 from J, leaving 17 bases between them. In DNA, the CDR3 is TGTGCCAGCAGTATTTCATCAAGTGTCGGCTCCTATAATTCACCCCTCCACTTT. This translates into CASSISSSVGSYNSPLHF.

This clone was observed a handful of times. The genes are TRBV7-6 and TRBJ2-5; D is uncertain. Germline lookup yields CDR1 SGHVS and CDR2 FNYEAQ. The V gene lost 5 bases and the J gene lost 5 bases, with 18 bases spanning the gap. The CDR3 runs 15 residues. As DNA, the CDR3 is TGTGCCAGCAGCCAAATTCAGGTCCCCCAGGAGACCCAGTACTTC. Translating gives CASSQIQVPQETQYF.

Here the CDR3 reads CASSIVAESNTEAFF. The CDR3 DNA is TGTGCCAGTAGTATAGTTGCAGAATCGAACACTGAAGCTTTCTTT. This rearrangement joins TRBV19 to TRBJ1-1; D not certain. CDR3 length: 15 residues. Germline-derived CDR1 and CDR2 are LNHDA and SQIVND (reference sequence). Trimming took 1 base from V and 1 from J, leaving 10 bases between them.

Here the CDR3 DNA reads TGCGCCAGCAGCTTGGGGGGGCCAGCGGGGGCTGCCAATCCTACAGATACGCAGTATTTT. Residues: CASSLGGPAGAANPTDTQYF. This chain uses TRBV5-1 with TRBJ2-3; 8 bases are a match to TRBD2. Trimming took 0 bases from V and 3 from J; bases not matched to a gene: 18. The CDR3 contains 20 residues. Germline V lookup: CDR1 SGHRS, CDR2 YFSETQ.

The chain couples TRBV6-5 to TRBJ1-4; 7 nucleotides align to TRBD1. Germline trimming cut 4 bases from V and 4 bases from J; bases unmatched to any gene: 6. Germline values: CDR1 MNHEY, CDR2 SVGAGI. The CDR3 runs to 15 residues. In DNA form, the CDR3 reads TGTGCCAGCAGTTCGACGGGACAGCTTAATGAAAAACTGTTTTTT. Translating it yields CASSSTGQLNEKLFF.

This clone appeared a single time. V gene TRBV7-9 combines with J gene TRBJ2-1; perhaps TRBD2 as D (6 bases). The V gene's germline CDR1 is SEHNR and CDR2 FQNEAQ (reference sequence). V lost 4 bases and J 13 bases, leaving 11 bases between the germline ends. This CDR3 is built from 11 residues. CDR3 DNA: TGTGCCAGCAGCTCTCTCGGGGGTCAGTTCTTC. This sequence encodes CASSSLGGQFF.

V usage is TRBV25-1 and J usage is TRBJ2-7; 8 nucleotides agree with TRBD1. J gave up 3 bases and V 4 bases, and 5 bases lay outside the gene matches. The CDR3 consists of 14 residues. CDR1 MGHDK and CDR2 SYGVNS come from the germline V gene. DNA of the CDR3: TGTGCCAGCAGTGCCCAGGGGGCCAACTACGAGCAGTACTTC. It specifies CASSAQGANYEQYF.

The V and J genes are TRBV5-1 and TRBJ1-6, with D unclear. The CDR3 spans 16 residues. Trimming took off 0 bases at V and 7 bases at J, with 14 bases between the two ends. The germline V gene has CDR1 SGHRS and CDR2 YFSETQ. This CDR3 reads CASSLDAGNSNSPLHF. CDR3 DNA: TGCGCCAGCAGCTTGGACGCGGGGAATTCGAATTCACCCCTCCACTTT.

In its sample, this clone was seen once. This sequence joins TRBV30 and TRBJ1-1, with unresolved D. This CDR3 region has 15 residues. The germline V gene has CDR1 GTSNPN and CDR2 SVGIG (reference sequence). Between the trimmed V and J ends, which lost 0 bases and 1 base, there was a span of 12 bases. The CDR3 loop is CAWSVDTARNTEAFF. CDR3 coding DNA: TGTGCCTGGAGTGTAGATACAGCCAGGAACACTGAAGCTTTCTTT.

CDR3: CSSGAGTLYGYTF. In DNA, the CDR3 is TGCAGCTCTGGGGCAGGAACGTTATATGGCTACACCTTC. The V and J genes are TRBV29-1 and TRBJ1-2; tentatively, D is TRBD1 (5 bases). The CDR3 extends over 13 amino acids. Germline CDR1 SQVTM, CDR2 ANQGSEA. V dropped 8 bases and J dropped 5 bases, with 18 bases sitting between them.

In nucleotides, the CDR3 is TGTGCCAGCAGCTTCCTAGCGGGGAGCAGGAGCTCCTACAATGAGCAGTTCTTC. This codes for CASSFLAGSRSSYNEQFF. J is TRBJ2-1 and V is TRBV7-9; TRBD2 matches 9 bases. V was clipped by 3 bases and J by 0 bases; unmatched bases: 9. Germline V gene lookup returns CDR1 SEHNR and CDR2 FQNEAQ (reference sequence). The CDR3 contains 18 residues.

This clone occurred a few times. The rearrangement joins TRBV27 to TRBJ1-5; TRBD1 agrees at 7 bases. Germline lookup yields CDR1 MNHEY and CDR2 SMNVEV (reference sequence). V shed 3 bases, J shed 5 bases, and the junction held 7 bases outside the gene matches. This CDR3 comprises 15 residues. The CDR3 DNA is TGTGCCAGCAGTTTGTCGGGACAGCGTTATCAGCCCCAGCATTTT. Translation: CASSLSGQRYQPQHF.

The chain recombines TRBV5-6 with TRBJ2-5; 7 bases fit TRBD1. The V gene end was trimmed by 1 base and the J gene end by 2 bases; junction bases not matched to a gene: 14. Germline V gives CDR1 SGHDT, CDR2 YYEEEE. The CDR3 length is 18 residues. The DNA for the CDR3 is TGTGCCAGCAGCTTGCTTTCGCCGATTTGGGGACAGCAAGAGACCCAGTACTTC. Translation gives CASSLLSPIWGQQETQYF.

The chain carries TRBV28 and TRBJ1-3, with TRBD1 matching over 8 bases. The trim removed 5 bases at V and 3 bases at J, leaving 3 bases unmatched. The CDR3 is 14 residues long. The germline CDR1 and CDR2 sequences are MDHEN and SYDVKM. The CDR3 DNA reads TGTGCCAGCAGTGGACAGGGCCTTGGAAACACCATATATTTT. It yields the protein CASSGQGLGNTIYF. Supplemented by reference TRBV28 and TRBJ1-3, the full variable domain reads DVKVTQSSRYLVKRTGEKVFLECVQDMDHENMFWYRQDPGLGLRLIYFSYDVKMKEKGDIPEGYSVSREKKERFSLILESASTNQTSMYLCASSGQGLGNTIYFGEGSWLTVV.

The chain employs TRBV5-1 and TRBJ2-5, with D perhaps TRBD1 (6 bases). The tail of the sequence fits TRBJ2-7 better, so the J call may be wrong. CDR3 size: 13 residues. Germline values: CDR1 SGHRS, CDR2 YFSETQ. DNA for the CDR3: TGCGCCAGCATAGGGGGAAACTCCTACGAGCAGTACTTC. Translation gives CASIGGNSYEQYF.

The chain joins TRBV10-1 to TRBJ2-3, with 15 nucleotides matching TRBD2. Germline values: CDR1 WNHNN, CDR2 SYGVQD (reference sequence). This CDR3 has 16 amino acids. Unmatched junction bases numbered 0, after V lost 4 bases and J lost 1 base. DNA for the CDR3: TGCGCCAGCAGTGGGACTAGCGGGGGGGGCACAGATACGCAGTATTTT. It yields the protein CASSGTSGGGTDTQYF.

V and J are TRBV27 and TRBJ1-6, with 7 nucleotides matching TRBD1. The length of the CDR3 is 15 residues. Germline CDR1 is MNHEY and CDR2 is SMNVEV (reference sequence). Trimming at V came to 2 bases and at J to 7 bases, leaving 5 bases not matched to a gene. CDR3 DNA: TGTGCCAGCAGTTTAACAGGGACAGTCAATTCACCCCTCCACTTT. Protein sequence: CASSLTGTVNSPLHF.

This chain uses TRBV29-1 with TRBJ2-6; no clear D gene. Looked up from germline, CDR1 is SQVTM and CDR2 is ANQGSEA. This CDR3 has 13 residues. V lost 4 bases to trimming and J lost 1 base, with 5 bases between them. CDR3 sequence (DNA): TGCAGCGTTGTCAGGTCTGGGGCCAACGTCCTGACTTTC. Its protein product is CSVVRSGANVLTF.

J is TRBJ2-1 and V is TRBV9; the D gene is possibly TRBD1 (6 bases). V dropped 3 bases and J dropped 8 bases, with 12 bases sitting between them. Germline CDR1 reads SGDLS; CDR2 reads YYNGEE. The CDR3 runs to 13 residues. CDR3 sequence: CASSDNRVYEQFF. For the CDR3, the DNA is TGTGCCAGCAGCGATAACAGGGTCTATGAGCAGTTCTTC.

The gene calls are TRBV19 and TRBJ2-3; no definite D call. Trimming shortened V by 6 bases and J by 2 bases, and 12 bases separated the two germline ends. The CDR3 length is 14 residues. The germline CDR1 and CDR2 sequences are LNHDA and SQIVND (reference sequence). The CDR3: CASRTQISTDTQYF. CDR3 nucleotide sequence: TGTGCCAGTAGAACACAGATTTCCACAGATACGCAGTATTTT.

This CDR3 reads CAWSVVSTGELFF. The CDR3 DNA follows: TGTGCCTGGAGTGTTGTGAGCACCGGGGAGCTGTTTTTT. The chain couples TRBV30 to TRBJ2-2, with unresolved D. V lost 0 bases and J 4 bases, leaving 6 bases between the germline ends. The CDR3 extends over 13 amino acids. Germline V CDR1 and CDR2: GTSNPN, SVGIG (reference sequence).

The V call is TRBV9, the J call TRBJ1-2, with 7 nucleotides matching TRBD1. V lost 4 bases, J lost 4 bases, and 19 bases stayed unmatched. Germline V CDR1 and CDR2: SGDLS, YYNGEE. The CDR3 loop spans 18 amino acids. CDR3 residues: CASSNSRGRQAGTYGYTF. The CDR3 nucleotides are TGTGCCAGCAGCAATAGCAGGGGGAGACAGGCGGGGACCTATGGCTACACCTTC.

CDR3: CASGLVLDRVGETQYF. DNA of the CDR3: TGTGCTAGTGGTTTGGTTTTGGACAGGGTTGGGGAGACCCAGTACTTC. The rearrangement joins TRBV12-5 to TRBJ2-5, with 8 bases that match TRBD1. V was clipped by 0 bases and J by 5 bases; unmatched bases: 8. This CDR3 spans 16 amino acids. CDR1 and CDR2 (germline): LGHNT, FRNRAP.

The V call is TRBV7-2, the J call TRBJ2-3, with 12 nucleotides matching TRBD2. The CDR3 runs to 16 residues. V was pared by 4 bases and J by 0 bases, with 2 bases of the junction left unmatched. Germline-derived CDR1 and CDR2 are SGHTA and FQGNSA. CDR3 DNA: TGTGCCAGCAGCTCTGGACTAGCGGGGAGCACAGATACGCAGTATTTT. Its protein product is CASSSGLAGSTDTQYF.

This chain connects TRBV9 to TRBJ2-5; 9 nucleotides agree with TRBD2. With 3 bases clipped from V and 2 bases from J, the junction kept 5 bases outside the gene matches. This CDR3 comprises 15 residues. Germline V gene lookup returns CDR1 SGDLS and CDR2 YYNGEE. Here the CDR3 DNA reads TGTGCCAGCAGCGCTAGCGGGACCTTACAAGAGACCCAGTACTTC. It codes for CASSASGTLQETQYF.

CDR3 in amino acids: CASIKTRTGSYNEQFF. DNA for the CDR3: TGTGCCAGCATCAAGACGAGGACAGGCTCCTACAATGAGCAGTTCTTC. This rearrangement joins TRBV7-9 to TRBJ2-1; 7 nucleotides match TRBD1. Germline V gives CDR1 SEHNR, CDR2 FQNEAQ (reference sequence). The CDR3 consists of 16 residues. The ends lost 7 bases at V and 0 bases at J; junction bases unmatched: 9.